Listed here is a single T cell receptor (beta chain). TCRdb's copy holds only in-frame clones and misses some; the assay was immunoSEQ multiplex PCR. The sample holds fewer than 200,000 clones, approximately 92% seen once. The data stem from a study of blood T cell repertoires in COVID-19. The CDR3 runs to 14 residues. Per the germline V gene, CDR1 is SGHRS and CDR2 is YFSETQ. J lost 6 bases, V lost 5 bases, and 7 bases had no gene match. The chain uses TRBV5-1 and TRBJ2-1, with 8 bases aligning to TRBD1. The sequenced material came from peripheral blood. This TCR came from a man aged 45-65 years with acute or convalescent COVID-19. CDR3 amino acids: CASSSGQVTNEQFF. CDR3 bases: TGCGCCAGCAGTTCGGGACAGGTGACCAATGAGCAGTTCTTC.